The clone carrying this TCR beta chain was seen ten or more times. Its antigen is undetermined. Time point denoted: longitudinal time-point 1 (baseline). This entry is derived from a study of neurological immune-mediated disorders. Study-level results: CDR3 amino acid sequences of expanded clones were not shared across subjects, a result suggesting private repertoires in all groups.

The CDR3 has 11 residues. Deletions cut 6 bases from V and 7 bases from J, with 9 bases between. Synthesis of cDNA was performed by 5'RACE using 10-nucleotide random UMIs. One entry per CDR3 protein results from TCRdb running MiXCR on the 5' RACE reads. The data contain 50,000 to 70,000 distinct CDR3 sequences, around 10% of them singletons. Sequencing was performed on PBMCs. The clonotype originates from a male donor with HTLV-1-associated myelopathy (HAM/TSP). The J gene is TRBJ1-2, the V gene TRBV12-3 or TRBV12-4; D is ambiguous. In DNA form, the CDR3 reads TGTGCCAGCAGCCGAAGTTCTGGCTACACCTTC. Translating gives CASSRSSGYTF.